The 5 T cell receptor beta chains below were found in one sample sequenced in a study of beta chain features in type 1 diabetes. Antigens of these TCRs are unknown. Findings and limits, study-wide: When Type 1 diabetes patients were examined, their TCRB CDR3s proved moderately but significantly shorter in all four CD4+ subsets.

The entirety of the isolated RNA underwent reverse transcription, so expressed TCRB transcripts were sequenced. Produced via immunoSEQ multiplex PCR; TCRdb's table is partial and in-frame only. This sample has hundreds of thousands of clones, with 11% to 15% found just once. The sample consisted of naive CD4+ T cells from blood. The receptor set was obtained from a man aged 18 to 35 with type 1 diabetes.

This clone showed up just a few times. This same CDR3 is encoded by further DNA sequences in the sample. The rearrangement links TRBV15 to TRBJ2-2; no clear D. The germline V gene encodes CDR1 LNHNV and CDR2 YYDKDF (reference sequence). This CDR3 spans 14 amino acids. The V end was cut by 0 bases, the J end by 1 base, with 3 bases between. The CDR3 is CATSRDRNTGELFF. The CDR3 DNA sequence: TGTGCCACCAGCAGAGATCGGAACACCGGGGAGCTGTTTTTT. Full variable domain (missing parts from reference TRBV15 and TRBJ2-2): DAMVIQNPRYQVTQFGKPVTLSCSQTLNHNVMYWYQQKSSQAPKLLFHYYDKDFNNEADTPDNFQSRRPNTSFCFLDIRSPGLGDTAMYLCATSRDRNTGELFFGEGSRLTVL.

In this sample, this clone turned up a few times. Other DNA sequences of this sample code for an identical CDR3. The genes are TRBV29-1 and TRBJ1-1; D perhaps matches TRBD1 (5 bases). CDR1 SQVTM and CDR2 ANQGSEA come from the germline V gene. Trimming removed 3 bases from V and 8 bases from J, with 10 bases in between. The CDR3 totals 11 residues. The CDR3: CSVEGGGEAFF. Here the CDR3 DNA reads TGCAGCGTTGAGGGCGGGGGAGAAGCTTTCTTT.

This chain joins TRBV6-6 and TRBJ2-4; 9 nucleotides align to TRBD1. V gave up 6 bases and J gave up 2 bases; unmatched junction bases: 8. The CDR3 is made up of 16 amino acids. Per the germline V gene, CDR1 is MNHNY and CDR2 is SVGAGI (reference sequence). The CDR3 reads CASREETGGTKNIQYF. The CDR3 DNA is TGTGCCAGCAGAGAGGAAACAGGGGGCACCAAAAACATTCAGTACTTC.

This clone has only a few counts. V usage is TRBV7-2 and J usage is TRBJ2-7, with D tentatively TRBD1 or TRBD2 (5 bases each). V dropped 5 bases and J dropped 0 bases, with 8 bases sitting between them. Germline values: CDR1 SGHTA, CDR2 FQGNSA. This CDR3 spans 13 amino acids. CDR3 sequence (DNA): TGTGCCAGCAGCCGGGACGTCTCCTACGAGCAGTACTTC. Protein product: CASSRDVSYEQYF.

This sequence joins TRBV7-2 and TRBJ2-1; 11 positions match TRBD2. The CDR3 is 17 amino acids. Germline V CDR1 and CDR2: SGHTA, FQGNSA. J lost 7 bases, V lost 2 bases, and 10 bases had no gene match. CDR3 in DNA: TGTGCCAGCAGCTTATATCCTAGCGGGGGGTCCAATAATGAGCAGTTCTTC. Encoded protein: CASSLYPSGGSNNEQFF.